The 10 T cell receptor beta chains below were found in one sample sequenced in a study of OX40 agonist ivuxolimab in advanced cancers. Produced via immunoSEQ multiplex PCR; TCRdb's table is partial and in-frame only. The sample lists 61,000 or so clones, about 80% occurring once. Specimen: CD4+ or CD8+ T cells sorted from blood, collected in a trial of the OX40 agonist ivuxolimab. These receptors all come from an adult with an advanced solid tumor such as melanoma, head and neck, liver or kidney cancer.

V and J are TRBV18 and TRBJ2-2; D ambiguous. In germline, CDR1 is KGHSH, CDR2 LQKENI. The CDR3 is 15 residues long. With 6 bases removed from V and 2 bases from J, the gap between germline ends came to 13 bases. The CDR3 nucleotides read TGTGCCAGCTCTGGATGGACGGACAACACCGGGGAGCTGTTTTTT. Amino acids: CASSGWTDNTGELFF.

The genes are TRBV19 and TRBJ1-1, with a possible D match to TRBD1 (6 bases). Trimming shortened V by 0 bases and J by 3 bases, and 14 bases separated the two germline ends. The CDR3 extends over 16 amino acids. Germline values: CDR1 LNHDA, CDR2 SQIVND (reference sequence). The CDR3 DNA reads TGTGCCAGTAGTATAGAACCTCAGGGGCGCGACACTGAAGCTTTCTTT. This encodes CASSIEPQGRDTEAFF.

This chain connects TRBV6-1 to TRBJ2-7; 11 positions match TRBD2. The V and J ends lost 7 bases and 7 bases, in that order; junction bases with no gene match: 12. Per the germline V gene, CDR1 is MNHNS and CDR2 is SASEGT. The CDR3 is 15 residues long. CDR3 sequence: CASTGIAASGGEQYF. In DNA, the CDR3 is TGTGCCAGCACGGGTATCGCAGCTAGCGGGGGGGAGCAGTACTTC.

This chain connects TRBV18 to TRBJ2-1; weak D call: TRBD1 (6 bases). The CDR3 has 15 residues. V was cut by 2 bases and J by 0 bases, with 8 bases left in between. Germline-derived CDR1 and CDR2 are KGHSH and LQKENI. The CDR3 DNA is TGTGCCAGCTCACCAACAGGGAGCTCCTACAATGAGCAGTTCTTC. It is translated as CASSPTGSSYNEQFF.

The CDR3 bases are TGTGCCAGCAGCTCTAGCGGGGGGGCAGTCACCGGGGAGCTGTTTTTT. As protein: CASSSSGGAVTGELFF. The chain carries TRBV7-8 and TRBJ2-2; 12 nucleotides match TRBD2. CDR3 size: 16 residues. Germline CDR1 is SGHVS and CDR2 is FQNEAQ. V was pared by 4 bases and J by 4 bases, with 4 bases of the junction left unmatched.

The chain has TRBV19 and TRBJ1-4; 8 nucleotides line up with TRBD1. Germline CDR1 is LNHDA and CDR2 is SQIVND (reference sequence). The CDR3 has 15 amino acids. The junction had 9 bases not matched to a gene; V was cut back by 5 bases and J by 7 bases. CDR3 bases: TGTGCCAGTAGTCCCCGGGACAGGTTTGGTGAAAAACTGTTTTTT. Its protein is CASSPRDRFGEKLFF.

The chain combines TRBV18 with TRBJ2-2; the match to TRBD2 covers 8 bases. V dropped 3 bases and J dropped 6; count of bases not matched to a gene: 3. The germline gives CDR1 KGHSH, CDR2 LQKENI. CDR3 size: 14 residues. The CDR3 region has the DNA TGTGCCAGCTCACCTCCAGCGGGGGCCGGGGAGCTGTTTTTT. It is translated as CASSPPAGAGELFF.

This clone appeared a single time. J is TRBJ2-3 and V is TRBV5-1; maybe TRBD2 (5 bases). Germline V lookup: CDR1 SGHRS, CDR2 YFSETQ. CDR3 size: 15 residues. V gave up 2 bases and J gave up 0 bases, with 10 bases separating them. CDR3 residues: CASSLGLASTDTQYF. CDR3 nucleotide sequence: TGCGCCAGCAGCTTAGGACTGGCTAGCACAGATACGCAGTATTTT.

CDR3 nucleotides: TGTGCCAGCAGCCAGGGCCCCGGGACCAGCACAGATACGCAGTATTTT. The encoded protein is CASSQGPGTSTDTQYF. This chain joins TRBV11-3 and TRBJ2-3; either TRBD1 or TRBD2 may supply D (5 bases each). This CDR3 is 16 amino acids long. From germline, CDR1 is SGHNT and CDR2 YENEEA. Between the trimmed V and J ends, which lost 5 bases and 0 bases, there was a span of 15 bases.

On this clone itself: Other nucleotide sequences from this sample produce the same CDR3. The chain recombines TRBV7-9 with TRBJ1-1, with D possibly matching TRBD1 (5 bases). Germline lookup yields CDR1 SEHNR and CDR2 FQNEAQ (reference sequence). The CDR3 is made up of 14 amino acids. With 3 bases removed from V and 1 base from J, the gap between germline ends came to 9 bases. CDR3 residues: CASSLDGGNTEAFF. CDR3 DNA: TGTGCCAGCAGCTTGGACGGGGGGAACACTGAAGCTTTCTTT.